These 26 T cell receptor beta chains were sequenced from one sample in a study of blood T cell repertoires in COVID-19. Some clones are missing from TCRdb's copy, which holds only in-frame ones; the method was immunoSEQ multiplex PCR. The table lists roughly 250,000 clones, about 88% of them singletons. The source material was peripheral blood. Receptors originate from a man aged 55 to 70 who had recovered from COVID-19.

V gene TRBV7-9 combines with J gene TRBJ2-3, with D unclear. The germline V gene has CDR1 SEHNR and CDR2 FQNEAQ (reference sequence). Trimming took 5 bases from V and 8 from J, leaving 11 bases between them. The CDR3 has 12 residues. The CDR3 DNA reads TGTGCCAGCAGCGAGGTGGTGGGTACGCAGTATTTT. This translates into CASSEVVGTQYF.

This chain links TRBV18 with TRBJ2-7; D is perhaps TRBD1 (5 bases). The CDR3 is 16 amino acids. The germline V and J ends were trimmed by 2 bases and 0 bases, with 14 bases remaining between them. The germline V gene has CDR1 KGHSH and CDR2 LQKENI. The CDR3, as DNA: TGTGCCAGCTCACCAAGGCAGGGTTCTAGCTCCTACGAGCAGTACTTC. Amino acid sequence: CASSPRQGSSSYEQYF.

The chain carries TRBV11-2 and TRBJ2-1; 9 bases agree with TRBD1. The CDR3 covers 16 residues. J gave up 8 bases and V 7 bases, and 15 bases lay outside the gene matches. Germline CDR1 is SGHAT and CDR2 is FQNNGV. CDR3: CASIDLGDRVLDEQFF. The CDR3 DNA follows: TGTGCCAGCATCGATTTAGGGGACAGGGTATTGGATGAGCAGTTCTTC.

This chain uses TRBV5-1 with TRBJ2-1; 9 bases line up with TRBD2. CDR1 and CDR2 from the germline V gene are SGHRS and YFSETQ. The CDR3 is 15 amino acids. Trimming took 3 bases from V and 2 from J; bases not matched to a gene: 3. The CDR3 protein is CASSSAGGTYNEQFF. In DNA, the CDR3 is TGCGCCAGCAGCTCGGCGGGGGGGACCTACAATGAGCAGTTCTTC.

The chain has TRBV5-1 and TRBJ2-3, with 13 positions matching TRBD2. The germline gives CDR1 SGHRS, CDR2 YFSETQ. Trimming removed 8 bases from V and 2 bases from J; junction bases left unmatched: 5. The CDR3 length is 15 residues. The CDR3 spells CASTSGGALTDTQYF. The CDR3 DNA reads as TGCGCCAGTACTAGCGGGGGGGCCCTCACAGATACGCAGTATTTT.

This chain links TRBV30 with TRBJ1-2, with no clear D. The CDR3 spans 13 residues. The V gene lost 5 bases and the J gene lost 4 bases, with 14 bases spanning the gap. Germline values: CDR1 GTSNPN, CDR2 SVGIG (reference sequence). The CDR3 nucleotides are TGTGCCTGGGCCGGTCAAAGCTTCTATGGCTACACCTTC. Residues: CAWAGQSFYGYTF. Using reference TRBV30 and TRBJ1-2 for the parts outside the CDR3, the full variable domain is SQTIHQWPATLVQPVGSPLSLECTVEGTSNPNLYWYRQAAGRGLQLLFYSVGIGQISSEVPQNLSASRPQDRQFILSSKKLLLSDSGFYLCAWAGQSFYGYTFGSGTRLTVV.

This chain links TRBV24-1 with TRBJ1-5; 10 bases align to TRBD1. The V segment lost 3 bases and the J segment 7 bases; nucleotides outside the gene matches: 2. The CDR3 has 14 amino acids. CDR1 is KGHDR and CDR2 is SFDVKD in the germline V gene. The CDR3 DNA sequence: TGTGCCACCAGTGATCCGGGACAGGGGCAGCCCCAGCATTTT. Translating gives CATSDPGQGQPQHF.

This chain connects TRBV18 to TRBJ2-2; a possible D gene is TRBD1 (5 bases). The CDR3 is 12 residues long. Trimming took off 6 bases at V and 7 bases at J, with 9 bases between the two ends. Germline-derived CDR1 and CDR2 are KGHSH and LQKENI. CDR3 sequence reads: CASSPGLGELFF. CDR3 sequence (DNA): TGTGCCAGCTCGCCAGGGCTCGGGGAGCTGTTTTTT.

The DNA for the CDR3 is TGTGCCTGGAGTGTACAGGGGGGCAATCAGCCCCAGCATTTT. It is translated as CAWSVQGGNQPQHF. The J gene is TRBJ1-5, the V gene TRBV30; 8 bases align to TRBD1. J was trimmed by 2 bases and V by 0 bases; bases with no gene match: 0. Germline V gives CDR1 GTSNPN, CDR2 SVGIG (reference sequence). The CDR3 loop spans 14 amino acids.

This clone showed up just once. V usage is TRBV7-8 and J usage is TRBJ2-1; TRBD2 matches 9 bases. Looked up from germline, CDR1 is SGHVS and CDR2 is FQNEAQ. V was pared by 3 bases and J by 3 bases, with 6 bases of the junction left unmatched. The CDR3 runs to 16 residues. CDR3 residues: CASSLRTSAGYNEQFF. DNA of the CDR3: TGTGCCAGCAGCTTGAGGACTAGCGCGGGCTACAATGAGCAGTTCTTC.

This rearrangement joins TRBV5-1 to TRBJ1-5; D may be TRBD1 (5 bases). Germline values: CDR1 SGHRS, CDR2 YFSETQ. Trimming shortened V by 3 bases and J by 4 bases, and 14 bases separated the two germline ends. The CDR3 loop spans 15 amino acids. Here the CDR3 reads CASSWDVGGNQPQHF. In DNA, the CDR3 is TGCGCCAGCAGCTGGGACGTCGGAGGGAATCAGCCCCAGCATTTT.

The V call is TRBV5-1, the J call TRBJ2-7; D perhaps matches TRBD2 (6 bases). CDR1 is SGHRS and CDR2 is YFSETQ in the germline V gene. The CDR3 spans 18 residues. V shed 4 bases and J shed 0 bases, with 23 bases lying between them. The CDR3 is CASSPTSVGGVSSYEQYF. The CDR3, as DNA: TGCGCCAGCAGCCCTACTTCGGTAGGCGGGGTGAGCTCCTACGAGCAGTACTTC. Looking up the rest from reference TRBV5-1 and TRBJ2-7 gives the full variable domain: KAGVTQTPRYLIKTRGQQVTLSCSPISGHRSVSWYQQTPGQGLQFLFEYFSETQRNKGNFPGRFSGRQFSNSRSEMNVSTLELGDSALYLCASSPTSVGGVSSYEQYFGPGTRLTVT.

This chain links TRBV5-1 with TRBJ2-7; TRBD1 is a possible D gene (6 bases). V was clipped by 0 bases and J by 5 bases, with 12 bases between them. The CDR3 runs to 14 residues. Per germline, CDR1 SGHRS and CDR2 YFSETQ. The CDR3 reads CASSLGQGFNEQYF. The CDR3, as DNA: TGCGCCAGCAGCTTGGGGCAGGGGTTCAACGAGCAGTACTTC.

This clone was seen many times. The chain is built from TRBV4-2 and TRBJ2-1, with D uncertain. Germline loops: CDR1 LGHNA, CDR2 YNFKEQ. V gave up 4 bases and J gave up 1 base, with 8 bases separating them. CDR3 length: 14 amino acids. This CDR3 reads CASSLQLSYNEQFF. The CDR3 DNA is TGTGCCAGCAGCCTTCAACTATCCTACAATGAGCAGTTCTTC.

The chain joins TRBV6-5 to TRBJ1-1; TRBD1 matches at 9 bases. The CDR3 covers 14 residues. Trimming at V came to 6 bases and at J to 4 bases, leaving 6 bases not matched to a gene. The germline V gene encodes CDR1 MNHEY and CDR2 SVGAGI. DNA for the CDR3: TGTGCCAGCAGAAAAAGGGACAGGGCCACTGAAGCTTTCTTT. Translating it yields CASRKRDRATEAFF.

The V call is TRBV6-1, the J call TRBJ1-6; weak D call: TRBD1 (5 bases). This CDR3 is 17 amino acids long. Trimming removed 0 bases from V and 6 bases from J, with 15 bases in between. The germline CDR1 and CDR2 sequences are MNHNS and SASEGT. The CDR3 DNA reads TGTGCCAGCAGTGAAGCTGGACAAAGGGTTCCTAATTCACCCCTCCACTTT. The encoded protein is CASSEAGQRVPNSPLHF.

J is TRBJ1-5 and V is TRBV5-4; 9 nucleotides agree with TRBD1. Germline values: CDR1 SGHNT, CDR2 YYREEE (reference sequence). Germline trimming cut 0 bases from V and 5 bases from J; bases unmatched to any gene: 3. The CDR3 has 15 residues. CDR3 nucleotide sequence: TGTGCCAGCAGCTTGGGTGACAGGGGGGATCAGCCCCAGCATTTT. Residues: CASSLGDRGDQPQHF. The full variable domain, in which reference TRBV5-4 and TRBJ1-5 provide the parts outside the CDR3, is ETGVTQSPTHLIKTRGQQVTLRCSSQSGHNTVSWYQQALGQGPQFIFQYYREEENGRGNFPPRFSGLQFPNYSSELNVNALELDDSALYLCASSLGDRGDQPQHFGDGTRLSIL.

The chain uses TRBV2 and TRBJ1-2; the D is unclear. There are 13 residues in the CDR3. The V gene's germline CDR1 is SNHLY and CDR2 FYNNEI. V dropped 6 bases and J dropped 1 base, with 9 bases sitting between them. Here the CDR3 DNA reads TGTGCCAGCAGCGAAAATCTTAACTATGGCTACACCTTC. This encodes CASSENLNYGYTF.

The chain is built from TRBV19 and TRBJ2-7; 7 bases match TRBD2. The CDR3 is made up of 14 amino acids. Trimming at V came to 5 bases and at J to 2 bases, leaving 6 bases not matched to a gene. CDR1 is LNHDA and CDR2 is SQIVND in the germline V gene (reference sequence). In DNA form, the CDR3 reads TGTGCCAGTAGTGGGGGGGACCGCCCCTACGAGCAGTACTTC. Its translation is CASSGGDRPYEQYF.

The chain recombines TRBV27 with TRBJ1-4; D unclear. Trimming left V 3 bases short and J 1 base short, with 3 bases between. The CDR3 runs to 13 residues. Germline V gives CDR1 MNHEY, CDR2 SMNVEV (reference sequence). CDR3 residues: CASSFRTNEKLFF. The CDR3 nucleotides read TGTGCCAGCAGTTTTAGAACTAATGAAAAACTGTTTTTT.

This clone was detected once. The CDR3 here is CASSPDAIGVGTGANVLTF. For the CDR3, the DNA is TGTGCCAGCTCACCTGACGCTATCGGGGTCGGGACTGGGGCCAACGTCCTGACTTTC. The rearrangement links TRBV18 to TRBJ2-6, with D possibly TRBD2 on 5 matching bases. The V end was cut by 3 bases, the J end by 2 bases, with 20 bases between. Per the germline V gene, CDR1 is KGHSH and CDR2 is LQKENI. This CDR3 is built from 19 residues.

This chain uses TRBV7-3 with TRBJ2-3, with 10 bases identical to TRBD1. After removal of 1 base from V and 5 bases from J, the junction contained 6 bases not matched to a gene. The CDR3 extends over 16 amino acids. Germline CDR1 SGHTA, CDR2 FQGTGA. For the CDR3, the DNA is TGTGCCAGCAGCTTAAGCCCCGGGACAGGGGAAGATACGCAGTATTTT. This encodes CASSLSPGTGEDTQYF.

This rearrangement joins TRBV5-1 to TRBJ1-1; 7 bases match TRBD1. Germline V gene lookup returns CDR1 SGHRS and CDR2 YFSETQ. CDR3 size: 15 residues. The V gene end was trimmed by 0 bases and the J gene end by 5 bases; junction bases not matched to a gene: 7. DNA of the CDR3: TGCGCCAGCAGCTTGGCCTTGACAGGGTGGACTGAAGCTTTCTTT. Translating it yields CASSLALTGWTEAFF.

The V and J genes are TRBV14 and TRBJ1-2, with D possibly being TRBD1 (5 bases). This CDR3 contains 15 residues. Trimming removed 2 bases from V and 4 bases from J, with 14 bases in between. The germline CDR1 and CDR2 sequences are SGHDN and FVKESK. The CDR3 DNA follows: TGTGCCAGCAGCCAATCAGGGTTGGGGGGCTATGGCTACACCTTC. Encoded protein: CASSQSGLGGYGYTF.

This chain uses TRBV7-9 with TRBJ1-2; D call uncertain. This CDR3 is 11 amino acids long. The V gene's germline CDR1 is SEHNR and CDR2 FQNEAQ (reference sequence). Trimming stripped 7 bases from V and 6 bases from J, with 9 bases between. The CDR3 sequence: CASTRGDGYTF. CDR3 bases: TGTGCCAGCACGAGAGGTGATGGCTACACCTTC.

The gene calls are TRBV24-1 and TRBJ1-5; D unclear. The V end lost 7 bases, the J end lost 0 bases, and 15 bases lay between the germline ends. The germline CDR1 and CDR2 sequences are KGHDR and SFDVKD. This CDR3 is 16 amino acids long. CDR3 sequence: CATRRVVAYSNQPQHF. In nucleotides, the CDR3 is TGTGCCACCAGGCGGGTTGTGGCGTATAGCAATCAGCCCCAGCATTTT.